This entry describes one T cell receptor beta chain. The method was immunoSEQ multiplex PCR; TCRdb's version includes in-frame clones alone and lacks a portion of them. The table has approximately 20,000 clones, around 80% seen once. This CDR3 comprises 15 residues. Germline V gives CDR1 SGHTA, CDR2 FQGNSA. Trimming removed 1 base from V and 1 base from J, with 11 bases in between. The data were taken from a study of ipilimumab plus nivolumab after autologous stem cell transplantation. Sample: PBMCs, taken in a trial of ipilimumab plus nivolumab as post-transplant consolidation. The V call is TRBV7-2, the J call TRBJ2-7; D not certain. The clonotype originates from a male donor with diffuse large B-cell lymphoma. The chain's CDR3 is CASSLDFKGSYEQYF. CDR3 DNA sequence: TGTGCCAGCAGCTTAGATTTCAAGGGATCCTACGAGCAGTACTTC.